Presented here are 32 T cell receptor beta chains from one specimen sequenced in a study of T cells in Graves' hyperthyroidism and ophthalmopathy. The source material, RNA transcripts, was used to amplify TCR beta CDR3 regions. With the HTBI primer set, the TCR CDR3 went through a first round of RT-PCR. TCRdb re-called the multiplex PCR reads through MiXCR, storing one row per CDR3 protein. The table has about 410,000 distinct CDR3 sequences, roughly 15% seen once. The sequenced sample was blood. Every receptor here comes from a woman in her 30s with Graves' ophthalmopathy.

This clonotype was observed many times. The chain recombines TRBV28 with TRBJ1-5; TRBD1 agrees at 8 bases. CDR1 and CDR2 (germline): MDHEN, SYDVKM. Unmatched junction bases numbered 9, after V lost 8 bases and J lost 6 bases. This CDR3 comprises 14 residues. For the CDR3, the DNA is TGTGCCAGCGGAATACCAGGGGGCGGTCAGCCCCAGCATTTT. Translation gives CASGIPGGGQPQHF.

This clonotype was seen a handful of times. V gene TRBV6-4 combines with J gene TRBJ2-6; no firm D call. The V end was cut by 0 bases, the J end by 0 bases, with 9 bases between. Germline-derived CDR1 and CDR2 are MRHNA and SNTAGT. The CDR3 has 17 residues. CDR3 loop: CASSDSGSSSGANVLTF. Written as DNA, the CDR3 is TGTGCCAGCAGTGACTCTGGCAGTAGCTCTGGGGCCAACGTCCTGACTTTC.

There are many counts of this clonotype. CDR3 region: CASSPSTGTIATEAFF. In DNA form, the CDR3 reads TGTGCCAGCAGCCCGAGTACAGGAACGATTGCCACTGAAGCTTTCTTT. The genes are TRBV7-6 and TRBJ1-1; a possible D gene is TRBD1 (5 bases). This CDR3 has 16 residues. Germline CDR1 is SGHVS and CDR2 is FNYEAQ. The germline V and J ends were trimmed by 5 bases and 4 bases, with 20 bases remaining between them.

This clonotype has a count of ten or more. This CDR3 reads CASTAGYRGSPQHF. Written as DNA, the CDR3 is TGTGCCAGCACGGCGGGTTATCGGGGTTCGCCCCAGCATTTT. This chain connects TRBV28 to TRBJ1-5; D gene ambiguous. V was pared by 7 bases and J by 9 bases, with 19 bases between. Per germline, CDR1 MDHEN and CDR2 SYDVKM. There are 14 residues in the CDR3.

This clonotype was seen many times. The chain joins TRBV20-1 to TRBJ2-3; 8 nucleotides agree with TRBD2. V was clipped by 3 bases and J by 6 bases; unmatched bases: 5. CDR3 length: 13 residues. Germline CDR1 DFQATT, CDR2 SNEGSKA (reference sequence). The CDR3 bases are TGCAGTGCTAGCGGGGGGGTCGGCGATACGCAGTATTTT. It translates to CSASGGVGDTQYF.

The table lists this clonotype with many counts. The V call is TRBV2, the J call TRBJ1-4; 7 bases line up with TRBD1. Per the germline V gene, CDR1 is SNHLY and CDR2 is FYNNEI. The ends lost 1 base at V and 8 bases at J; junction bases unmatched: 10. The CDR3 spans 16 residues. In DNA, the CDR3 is TGTGCCAGCAGTGAAGGTCGAGACAGGGTGGGGGAAAAACTGTTTTTT. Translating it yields CASSEGRDRVGEKLFF.

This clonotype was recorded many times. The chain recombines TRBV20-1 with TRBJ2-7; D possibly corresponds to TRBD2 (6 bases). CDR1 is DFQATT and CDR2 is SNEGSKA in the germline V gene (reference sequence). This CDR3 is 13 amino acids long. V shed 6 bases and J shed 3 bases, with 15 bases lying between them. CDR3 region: CSARDWGGYEQYF. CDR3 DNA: TGCAGTGCGAGGGACTGGGGCGGCTACGAGCAGTACTTC.

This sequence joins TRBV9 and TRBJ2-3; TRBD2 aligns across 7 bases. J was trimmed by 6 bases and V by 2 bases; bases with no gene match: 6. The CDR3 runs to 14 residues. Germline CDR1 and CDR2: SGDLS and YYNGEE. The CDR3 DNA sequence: TGTGCCAGCAGCGTGACCGGGGGGATGGATACGCAGTATTTT. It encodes CASSVTGGMDTQYF.

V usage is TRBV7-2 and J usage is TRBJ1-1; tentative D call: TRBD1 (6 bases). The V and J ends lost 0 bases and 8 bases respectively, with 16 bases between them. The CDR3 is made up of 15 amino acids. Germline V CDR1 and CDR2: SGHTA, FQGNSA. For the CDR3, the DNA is TGTGCCAGCAGCTTAGCGGCGGGGGCTGGTGGGGAAGCTTTCTTT. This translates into CASSLAAGAGGEAFF. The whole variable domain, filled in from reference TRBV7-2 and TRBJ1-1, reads GAGVSQSPSNKVTEKGKDVELRCDPISGHTALYWYRQSLGQGLEFLIYFQGNSAPDKSGLPSDRFSAERTGGSVSTLTIQRTQQEDSAVYLCASSLAAGAGGEAFFGQGTRLTVV.

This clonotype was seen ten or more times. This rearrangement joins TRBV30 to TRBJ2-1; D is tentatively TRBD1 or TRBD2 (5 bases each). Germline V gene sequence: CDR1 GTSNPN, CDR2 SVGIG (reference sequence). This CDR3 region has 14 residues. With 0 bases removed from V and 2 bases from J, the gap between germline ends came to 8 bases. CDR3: CAWSVWGTYNEQFF. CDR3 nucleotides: TGTGCCTGGAGTGTATGGGGGACCTACAATGAGCAGTTCTTC.

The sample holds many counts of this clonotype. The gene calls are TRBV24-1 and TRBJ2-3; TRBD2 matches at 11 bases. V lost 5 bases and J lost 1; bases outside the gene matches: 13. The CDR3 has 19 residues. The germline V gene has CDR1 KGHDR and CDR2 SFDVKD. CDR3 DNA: TGTGCCACCAGTGGTACTCGGCCGACTAGCGGGACAGGCACAGATACGCAGTATTTT. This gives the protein CATSGTRPTSGTGTDTQYF.

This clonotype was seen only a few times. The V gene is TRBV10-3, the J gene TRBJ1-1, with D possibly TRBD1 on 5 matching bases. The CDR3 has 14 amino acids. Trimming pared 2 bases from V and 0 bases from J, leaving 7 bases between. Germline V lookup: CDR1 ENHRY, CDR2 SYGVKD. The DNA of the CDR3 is TGTGCCATCAGTGAGCCGACAGTGAACACTGAAGCTTTCTTT. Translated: CAISEPTVNTEAFF.

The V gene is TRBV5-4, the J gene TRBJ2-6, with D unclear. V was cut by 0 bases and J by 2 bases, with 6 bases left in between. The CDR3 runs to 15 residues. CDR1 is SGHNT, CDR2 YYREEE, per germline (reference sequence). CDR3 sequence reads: CASSLVDAGANVLTF. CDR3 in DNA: TGTGCCAGCAGCTTGGTTGATGCTGGGGCCAACGTCCTGACTTTC.

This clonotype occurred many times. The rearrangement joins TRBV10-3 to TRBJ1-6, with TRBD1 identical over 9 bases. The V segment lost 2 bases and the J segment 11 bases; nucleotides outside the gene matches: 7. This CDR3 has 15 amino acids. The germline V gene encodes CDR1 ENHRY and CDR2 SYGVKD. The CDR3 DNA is TGTGCCATCAGTGAGGACAGGGGGTTACTTACACCCCTCCACTTT. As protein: CAISEDRGLLTPLHF.

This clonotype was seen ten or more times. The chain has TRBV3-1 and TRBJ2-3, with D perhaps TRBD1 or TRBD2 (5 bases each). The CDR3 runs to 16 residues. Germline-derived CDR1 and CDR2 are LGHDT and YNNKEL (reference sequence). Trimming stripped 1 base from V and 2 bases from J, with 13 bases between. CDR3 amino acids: CASSQGDASTTDTQYF. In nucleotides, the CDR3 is TGTGCCAGCAGCCAAGGGGACGCCTCCACCACAGATACGCAGTATTTT.

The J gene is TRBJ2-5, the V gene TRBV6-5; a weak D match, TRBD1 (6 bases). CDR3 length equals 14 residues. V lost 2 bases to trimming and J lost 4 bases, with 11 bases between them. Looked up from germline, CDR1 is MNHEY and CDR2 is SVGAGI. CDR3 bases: TGTGCCAGCAGTTACCGAGGGGGTAGAGAGACCCAGTACTTC. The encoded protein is CASSYRGGRETQYF.

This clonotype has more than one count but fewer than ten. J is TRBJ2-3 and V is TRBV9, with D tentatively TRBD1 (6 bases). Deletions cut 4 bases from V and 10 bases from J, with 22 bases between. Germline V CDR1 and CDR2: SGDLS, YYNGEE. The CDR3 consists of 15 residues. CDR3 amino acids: CASSPEGQQTIAQYF. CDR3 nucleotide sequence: TGTGCCAGCAGCCCGGAAGGACAGCAGACTATTGCGCAGTATTTT.

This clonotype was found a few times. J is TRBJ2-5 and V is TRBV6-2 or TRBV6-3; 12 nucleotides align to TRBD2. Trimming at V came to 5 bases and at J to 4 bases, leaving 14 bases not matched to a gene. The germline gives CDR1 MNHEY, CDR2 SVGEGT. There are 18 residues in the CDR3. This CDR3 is CASSVLAGGGLLGETQYF. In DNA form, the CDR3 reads TGTGCCAGCAGTGTACTAGCGGGGGGCGGTCTTCTAGGAGAGACCCAGTACTTC.

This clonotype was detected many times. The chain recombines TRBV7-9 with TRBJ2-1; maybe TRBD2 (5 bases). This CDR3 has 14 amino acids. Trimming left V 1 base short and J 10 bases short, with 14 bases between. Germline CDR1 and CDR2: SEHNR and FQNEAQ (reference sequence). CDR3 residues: CASSLGLAFWEQFF. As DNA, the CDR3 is TGTGCCAGCAGCTTAGGCCTAGCCTTTTGGGAGCAGTTCTTC.

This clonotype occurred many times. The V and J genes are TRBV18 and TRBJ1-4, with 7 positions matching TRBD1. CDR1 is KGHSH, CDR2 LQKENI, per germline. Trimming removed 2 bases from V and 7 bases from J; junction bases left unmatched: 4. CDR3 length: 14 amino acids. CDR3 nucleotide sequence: TGTGCCAGCTCACCAGGAGGGGGCGGTGAAAAACTGTTTTTT. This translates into CASSPGGGGEKLFF.

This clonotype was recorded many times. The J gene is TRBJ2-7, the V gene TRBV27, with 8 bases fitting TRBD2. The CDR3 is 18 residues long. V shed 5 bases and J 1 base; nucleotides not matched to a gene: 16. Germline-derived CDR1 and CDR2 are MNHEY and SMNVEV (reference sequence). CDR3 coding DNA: TGTGCCAGCAGTCTACGCCCGAGGTTAGCGGGGTCGTCCTACGAGCAGTACTTC. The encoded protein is CASSLRPRLAGSSYEQYF.

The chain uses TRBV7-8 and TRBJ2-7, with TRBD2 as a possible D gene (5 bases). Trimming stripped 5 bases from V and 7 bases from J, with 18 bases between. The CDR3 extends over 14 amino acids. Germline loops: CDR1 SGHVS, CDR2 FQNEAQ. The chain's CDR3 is CASSPTWRIREQYF. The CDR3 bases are TGTGCCAGCAGCCCGACCTGGAGGATTCGAGAGCAGTACTTC.

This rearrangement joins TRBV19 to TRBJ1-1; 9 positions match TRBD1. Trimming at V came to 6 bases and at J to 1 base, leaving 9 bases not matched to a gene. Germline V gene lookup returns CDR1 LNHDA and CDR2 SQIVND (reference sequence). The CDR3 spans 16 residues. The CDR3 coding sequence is TGTGCCAGTAGCCGTCCCGGGACAGGGACGAACACTGAAGCTTTCTTT. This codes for CASSRPGTGTNTEAFF.

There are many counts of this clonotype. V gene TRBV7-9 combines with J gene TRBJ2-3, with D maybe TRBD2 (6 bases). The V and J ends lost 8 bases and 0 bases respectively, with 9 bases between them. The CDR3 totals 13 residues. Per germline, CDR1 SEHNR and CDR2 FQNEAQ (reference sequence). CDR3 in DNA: TGTGCCAGCGGGGACTCTAGCACAGATACGCAGTATTTT. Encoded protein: CASGDSSTDTQYF.

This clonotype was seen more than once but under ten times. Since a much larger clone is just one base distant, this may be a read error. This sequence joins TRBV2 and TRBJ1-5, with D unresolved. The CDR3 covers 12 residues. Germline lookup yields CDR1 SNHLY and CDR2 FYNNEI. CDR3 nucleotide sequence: TGTGTCAGCCAACCCCCCAATCAGCCCCAGCATTTT. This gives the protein CVSQPPNQPQHF.

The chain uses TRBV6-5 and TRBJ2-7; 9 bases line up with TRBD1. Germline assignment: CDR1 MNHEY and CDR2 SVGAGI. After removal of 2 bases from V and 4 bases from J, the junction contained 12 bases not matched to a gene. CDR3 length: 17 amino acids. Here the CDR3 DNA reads TGTGCCAGCAGTTACCTCCAACAGGGGGCCACGGCGTACGAGCAGTACTTC. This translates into CASSYLQQGATAYEQYF.

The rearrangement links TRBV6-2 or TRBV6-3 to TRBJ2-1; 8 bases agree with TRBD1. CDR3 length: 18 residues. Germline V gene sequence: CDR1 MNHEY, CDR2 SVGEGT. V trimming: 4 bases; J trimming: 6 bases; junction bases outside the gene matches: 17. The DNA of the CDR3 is TGTGCCAGCAGTTCACACGCCAACCGGGACAGGCAGTTCAATGAGCAGTTCTTC. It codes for CASSSHANRDRQFNEQFF.

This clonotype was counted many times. The CDR3 protein is CASSLARLAGGIYNEQFF. Here the CDR3 DNA reads TGTGCCAGCAGTTTAGCGCGTCTAGCGGGGGGCATTTACAATGAGCAGTTCTTC. This chain uses TRBV12-3 or TRBV12-4 with TRBJ2-1, with 11 bases identical to TRBD2. V lost 0 bases, J lost 4 bases, and 8 bases stayed unmatched. The CDR3 contains 18 residues.

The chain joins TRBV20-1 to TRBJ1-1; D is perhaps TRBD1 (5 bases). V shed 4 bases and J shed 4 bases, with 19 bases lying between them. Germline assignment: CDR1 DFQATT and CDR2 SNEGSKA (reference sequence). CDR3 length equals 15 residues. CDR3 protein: CSAIDGGIGRTEAFF. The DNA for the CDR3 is TGCAGTGCTATAGACGGGGGAATCGGTCGCACTGAAGCTTTCTTT.

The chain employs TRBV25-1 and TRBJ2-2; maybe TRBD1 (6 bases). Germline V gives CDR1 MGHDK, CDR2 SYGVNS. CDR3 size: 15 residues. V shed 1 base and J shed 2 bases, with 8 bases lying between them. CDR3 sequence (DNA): TGTGCCAGCAGTGAATTGGGACAAAACACCGGGGAGCTGTTTTTT. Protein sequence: CASSELGQNTGELFF.

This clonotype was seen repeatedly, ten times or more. The CDR3 sequence is CSAAGRGRSQETQYF. The DNA for the CDR3 is TGCAGTGCTGCCGGGAGGGGCCGCAGCCAAGAGACCCAGTACTTC. This chain joins TRBV20-1 and TRBJ2-5; 8 bases align to TRBD2. Germline CDR1 DFQATT, CDR2 SNEGSKA (reference sequence). This CDR3 has 15 amino acids. V lost 5 bases, J lost 1 base, and 9 bases stayed unmatched.

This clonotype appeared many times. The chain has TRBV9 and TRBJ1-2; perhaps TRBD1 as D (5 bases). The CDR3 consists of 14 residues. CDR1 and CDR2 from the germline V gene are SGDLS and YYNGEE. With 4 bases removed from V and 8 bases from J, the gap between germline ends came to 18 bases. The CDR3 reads CASSTHSGTDGYTF. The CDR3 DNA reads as TGTGCCAGCAGCACGCACAGTGGGACGGACGGCTACACCTTC. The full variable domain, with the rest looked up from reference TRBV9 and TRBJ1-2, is DSGVTQTPKHLITATGQRVTLRCSPRSGDLSVYWYQQSLDQGLQFLIQYYNGEERAKGNILERFSAQQFPDLHSELNLSSLELGDSALYFCASSTHSGTDGYTFGSGTRLTVV.